A single sample gave rise to the 26 T cell receptor beta chains below, sequenced in a study of CD8 T cells in Susac syndrome. A quantity of about 0.5 to 1 ug RNA underwent reverse transcription using random hexamers. MiXCR, applied by TCRdb to the immunoSEQ multiplex PCR reads, yields one record per CDR3 protein. The sample has 70,000 to 100,000 distinct CDR3 sequences, 95% to 96% seen once. The sequencing input was CD8+ T cells from PBMCs. The receptors stem from a human donor with Susac syndrome.

The chain uses TRBV4-1 and TRBJ1-1; no definite D call. Germline values: CDR1 MGHRA, CDR2 YSYEKL. V lost 1 base and J lost 8, with 11 bases in between. The CDR3 has 13 residues. CDR3 loop: CASSQGEQPEAFF. Written as DNA, the CDR3 is TGCGCCAGCAGCCAAGGGGAACAGCCAGAAGCTTTCTTT.

The chain employs TRBV30 and TRBJ1-5; the D is unclear. Germline V CDR1 and CDR2: GTSNPN, SVGIG (reference sequence). The CDR3 is 13 amino acids. Deletions cut 0 bases from V and 7 bases from J, with 10 bases between. The CDR3 loop reads CAWSVDGEQPQHF. DNA of the CDR3: TGTGCCTGGAGTGTAGATGGAGAACAGCCCCAGCATTTT.

The chain carries TRBV20-1 and TRBJ2-1; no reliable D call. The CDR3 sequence is 16 residues long. V gave up 0 bases and J gave up 0 bases, with 12 bases separating them. The V gene's germline CDR1 is DFQATT and CDR2 SNEGSKA (reference sequence). The CDR3 loop reads CSARDVDKNSYNEQFF. In nucleotides, the CDR3 is TGCAGTGCTAGAGATGTCGACAAAAACTCCTACAATGAGCAGTTCTTC.

The chain employs TRBV20-1 and TRBJ1-6; the D is unclear. CDR1 is DFQATT, CDR2 SNEGSKA, per germline (reference sequence). This CDR3 region has 15 residues. V dropped 2 bases and J dropped 8 bases, with 16 bases sitting between them. CDR3 in DNA: TGCAGTGCTAGAAGGGAGGAACCCCGAGATTCACCCCTCCACTTT. This codes for CSARREEPRDSPLHF.

V gene TRBV18 combines with J gene TRBJ2-1; TRBD1 matches at 7 bases. The ends lost 6 bases at V and 6 bases at J; junction bases unmatched: 2. This CDR3 spans 12 amino acids. CDR1 and CDR2 (germline): KGHSH, LQKENI. The CDR3 protein is CASSHRGNEQFF. Written as DNA, the CDR3 is TGTGCCAGCTCCCACAGGGGCAATGAGCAGTTCTTC.

The chain carries TRBV4-3 and TRBJ2-1, with 7 bases lining up with TRBD2. This CDR3 has 14 residues. The junction had 7 bases not matched to a gene; V was cut back by 4 bases and J by 7 bases. Germline V CDR1 and CDR2: LGHNA, YSLEER. Written as DNA, the CDR3 is TGCGCCAGCAGCCTCAAGCGGGAATGGAATGAGCAGTTCTTC. Its translation: CASSLKREWNEQFF.

The genes are TRBV20-1 and TRBJ1-2; D remains unclear. The germline V and J ends were trimmed by 7 bases and 4 bases, with 4 bases remaining between them. The V gene's germline CDR1 is DFQATT and CDR2 SNEGSKA (reference sequence). This CDR3 has 9 amino acids. This chain's CDR3 is CSVGYGYTF. CDR3 nucleotides: TGCAGTGTTGGCTATGGCTACACCTTC.

This clonotype was seen a single time. J is TRBJ2-1 and V is TRBV5-4; possibly TRBD2 for D (6 bases). The germline gives CDR1 SGHNT, CDR2 YYREEE (reference sequence). V lost 5 bases, J lost 6 bases, and 9 bases lay in between. CDR3 length: 12 amino acids. The CDR3 DNA reads TGTGCCAGCAGGGGGGGAGCCAATGAGCAGTTCTTC. Translating gives CASRGGANEQFF.

V is TRBV28 and J is TRBJ2-5; no clear D gene. CDR1 is MDHEN and CDR2 is SYDVKM in the germline V gene. The CDR3 is 14 amino acids. V lost 2 bases and J lost 4, with 11 bases in between. CDR3 protein: CASSLVGVVETQYF. The CDR3 bases are TGTGCCAGCAGTTTAGTTGGAGTCGTAGAGACCCAGTACTTC.

The rearrangement joins TRBV13 to TRBJ1-1; D ambiguous. Germline-derived CDR1 and CDR2 are PRHDT and FYEKMQ (reference sequence). V was trimmed by 0 bases and J by 1 base, leaving 3 bases between them. The CDR3 is 13 amino acids. This CDR3 reads CASSLGENTEAFF. Here the CDR3 DNA reads TGTGCCAGCAGCTTAGGGGAGAACACTGAAGCTTTCTTT.

The chain carries TRBV20-1 and TRBJ2-3; D call uncertain. V gave up 5 bases and J gave up 1 base, with 7 bases separating them. Looked up from germline, CDR1 is DFQATT and CDR2 is SNEGSKA (reference sequence). The CDR3 has 12 amino acids. Written as DNA, the CDR3 is TGCAGTGCTCGTGGGGGCACAGATACGCAGTATTTT. It translates to CSARGGTDTQYF.

The rearrangement joins TRBV7-8 to TRBJ2-1; 11 bases are shared with TRBD1. This CDR3 has 16 amino acids. After removal of 7 bases from V and 9 bases from J, the junction contained 14 bases not matched to a gene. The germline CDR1 and CDR2 sequences are SGHVS and FQNEAQ. CDR3 DNA: TGTGCCAGCATCCTCCGGACAGGGGGCCCATCCGGTGAGCAGTTCTTC. It translates to CASILRTGGPSGEQFF.

This clonotype was observed a handful of times. V is TRBV5-5 and J is TRBJ2-2; D is perhaps TRBD2 (5 bases). V was trimmed by 5 bases and J by 1 base, leaving 9 bases between them. The CDR3 covers 14 residues. Germline CDR1 is SGHKS and CDR2 is YYEKEE (reference sequence). The CDR3 sequence: CASRLEGNTGELFF. The CDR3 bases are TGTGCCAGCAGACTCGAGGGGAACACCGGGGAGCTGTTTTTT. Using reference TRBV5-5 and TRBJ2-2 for the parts outside the CDR3, the full variable domain is DAGVTQSPTHLIKTRGQQVTLRCSPISGHKSVSWYQQVLGQGPQFIFQYYEKEERGRGNFPDRFSARQFPNYSSELNVNALLLGDSALYLCASRLEGNTGELFFGEGSRLTVL.

CDR3 sequence reads: CSVEFEGDRGYEQYF. CDR3 sequence (DNA): TGCAGCGTTGAATTCGAGGGGGACAGGGGCTACGAGCAGTACTTC. The genes are TRBV29-1 and TRBJ2-7; TRBD1 agrees at 10 bases. The germline CDR1 and CDR2 sequences are SQVTM and ANQGSEA. The CDR3 spans 15 residues. V dropped 2 bases and J dropped 3; count of bases not matched to a gene: 7.

The chain links TRBV15 to TRBJ2-2, with unresolved D. The V and J ends lost 6 bases and 6 bases respectively, with 8 bases between them. The CDR3 is made up of 12 amino acids. CDR1 and CDR2 (germline): LNHNV, YYDKDF (reference sequence). The CDR3 DNA sequence: TGTGCCACCAGTATAGACTCCGGGGAGCTGTTTTTT. It is translated as CATSIDSGELFF.

The chain recombines TRBV15 with TRBJ2-1; tentatively, D is TRBD2 (6 bases). CDR3 length: 12 amino acids. V was shortened by 3 bases and J by 9 bases, with 9 bases between the two germline ends. The germline gives CDR1 LNHNV, CDR2 YYDKDF (reference sequence). CDR3 residues: CATSSRGIEQFF. In DNA form, the CDR3 reads TGTGCCACCAGCAGTCGGGGGATTGAGCAGTTCTTC. Full variable domain (outside the CDR3, taken from reference TRBV15 and TRBJ2-1): DAMVIQNPRYQVTQFGKPVTLSCSQTLNHNVMYWYQQKSSQAPKLLFHYYDKDFNNEADTPDNFQSRRPNTSFCFLDIRSPGLGDTAMYLCATSSRGIEQFFGPGTRLTVL.

This sequence joins TRBV3-1 and TRBJ2-1; a possible D gene is TRBD2 (6 bases). The CDR3 covers 15 residues. The germline V gene has CDR1 LGHDT and CDR2 YNNKEL (reference sequence). V was clipped by 0 bases and J by 8 bases, with 14 bases between them. DNA for the CDR3: TGTGCCAGCAGCCAAGAGACTAGACGCACCGATGAGCAGTTCTTC. It translates to CASSQETRRTDEQFF.

A single count supports this clonotype. The gene calls are TRBV7-8 and TRBJ1-5; tentatively, D is TRBD1 (6 bases). V was cut by 5 bases and J by 4 bases, with 18 bases left in between. This CDR3 comprises 16 residues. Germline V gives CDR1 SGHVS, CDR2 FQNEAQ. The CDR3 bases are TGTGCCAGCAGCCCCAGGACAGCGAGGGAGAATCAGCCCCAGCATTTT. Translated, it gives CASSPRTARENQPQHF.

The rearrangement uses TRBV28 and TRBJ2-7; 8 positions match TRBD2. The CDR3 is 14 amino acids. Germline V lookup: CDR1 MDHEN, CDR2 SYDVKM. V was pared by 10 bases and J by 2 bases, with 10 bases of the junction left unmatched. The DNA of the CDR3 is TGTGCCACGCAACCGGGACTAGGTACCTACGAGCAGTACTTC. Translation: CATQPGLGTYEQYF.

This chain links TRBV30 with TRBJ2-7; unclear D gene. This CDR3 is built from 13 residues. Trimming removed 5 bases at V and 3 bases at J, with 14 bases between. Germline CDR1 is GTSNPN and CDR2 is SVGIG (reference sequence). The DNA for the CDR3 is TGTGCCTGGGACCGACACCCCATCTACGAGCAGTACTTC. Encoded protein: CAWDRHPIYEQYF. The full variable domain, in which reference TRBV30 and TRBJ2-7 provide the parts outside the CDR3, is SQTIHQWPATLVQPVGSPLSLECTVEGTSNPNLYWYRQAAGRGLQLLFYSVGIGQISSEVPQNLSASRPQDRQFILSSKKLLLSDSGFYLCAWDRHPIYEQYFGPGTRLTVT.

This sequence joins TRBV29-1 and TRBJ2-1; D is unclear. V was clipped by 3 bases and J by 4 bases, with 16 bases between them. The CDR3 totals 15 residues. CDR1 SQVTM and CDR2 ANQGSEA come from the germline V gene. CDR3 nucleotides: TGCAGCGTTGATAATCCCGCAGCTTCGTACAATGAGCAGTTCTTC. Protein product: CSVDNPAASYNEQFF.

This chain joins TRBV7-9 and TRBJ2-2; 8 bases line up with TRBD1. The V gene's germline CDR1 is SEHNR and CDR2 FQNEAQ (reference sequence). The CDR3 length is 17 residues. V was pared by 4 bases and J by 0 bases, with 7 bases of the junction left unmatched. The CDR3 reads CASSSGQDRTNTGELFF. In DNA, the CDR3 is TGTGCCAGCAGCTCGGGACAGGACCGAACGAACACCGGGGAGCTGTTTTTT.

The rearrangement joins TRBV5-6 to TRBJ1-1; the D gene is possibly TRBD1 (5 bases). Deletions cut 3 bases from V and 5 bases from J, with 8 bases between. The germline V gene has CDR1 SGHDT and CDR2 YYEEEE. This CDR3 is built from 12 residues. As DNA, the CDR3 is TGTGCCAGCAGCTGGGGGGAAACTGAAGCTTTCTTT. Amino acid sequence: CASSWGETEAFF.

CDR3 nucleotide sequence: TGCAGTGCAAGGACTAGGGGGTTTGAGACCCAGTACTTC. Protein product: CSARTRGFETQYF. The V call is TRBV20-1, the J call TRBJ2-5; tentatively, D is TRBD2 (7 bases). The CDR3 consists of 13 residues. V lost 6 bases, J lost 5 bases, and 16 bases lay in between. The germline gives CDR1 DFQATT, CDR2 SNEGSKA (reference sequence).

The chain recombines TRBV7-9 with TRBJ2-7, with 7 bases identical to TRBD1. This CDR3 contains 14 residues. CDR1 and CDR2 (germline): SEHNR, FQNEAQ (reference sequence). Trimming cost V 5 bases and J 2 bases; bases outside gene matches: 6. CDR3 sequence: CASSDPGQPYEQYF. For the CDR3, the DNA is TGTGCCAGCAGCGATCCGGGACAGCCCTACGAGCAGTACTTC.

The gene calls are TRBV20-1 and TRBJ2-5, with D possibly matching TRBD2 (5 bases). Deletions cut 3 bases from V and 3 bases from J, with 17 bases between. This CDR3 region has 15 residues. Per germline, CDR1 DFQATT and CDR2 SNEGSKA (reference sequence). As DNA, the CDR3 is TGCAGTGCTAGTGATCGGAGGCGTGTCGAAGAGACCCAGTACTTC. As protein: CSASDRRRVEETQYF.